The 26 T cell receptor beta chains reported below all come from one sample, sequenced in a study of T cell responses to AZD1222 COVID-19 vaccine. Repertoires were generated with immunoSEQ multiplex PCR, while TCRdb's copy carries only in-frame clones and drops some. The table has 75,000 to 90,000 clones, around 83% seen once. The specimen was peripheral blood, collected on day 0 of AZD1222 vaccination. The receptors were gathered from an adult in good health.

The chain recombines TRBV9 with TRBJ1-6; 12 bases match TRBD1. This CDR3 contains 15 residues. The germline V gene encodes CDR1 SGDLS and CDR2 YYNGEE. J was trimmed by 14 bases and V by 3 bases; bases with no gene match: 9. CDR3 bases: TGTGCCAGCAGCGCCTCGGGACAGGGGGCTGTAGCCCTCCACTTT. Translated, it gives CASSASGQGAVALHF.

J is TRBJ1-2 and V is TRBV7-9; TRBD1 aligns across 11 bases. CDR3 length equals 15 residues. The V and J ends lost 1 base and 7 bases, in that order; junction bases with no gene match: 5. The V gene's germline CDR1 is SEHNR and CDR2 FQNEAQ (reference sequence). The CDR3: CASSLEGQGAIGYTF. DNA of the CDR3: TGTGCCAGCAGCTTAGAAGGACAGGGGGCAATTGGCTACACCTTC.

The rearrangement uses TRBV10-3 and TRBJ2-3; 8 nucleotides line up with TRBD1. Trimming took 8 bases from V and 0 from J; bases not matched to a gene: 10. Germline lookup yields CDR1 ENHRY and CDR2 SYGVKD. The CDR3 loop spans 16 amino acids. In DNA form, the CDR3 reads TGTGCCATCCATTACAGACAGGGGATTAGCACAGATACGCAGTATTTT. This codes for CAIHYRQGISTDTQYF.

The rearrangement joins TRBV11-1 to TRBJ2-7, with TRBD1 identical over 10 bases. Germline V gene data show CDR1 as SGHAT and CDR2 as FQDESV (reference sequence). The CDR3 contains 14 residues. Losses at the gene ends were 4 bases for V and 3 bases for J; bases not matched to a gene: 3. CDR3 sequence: CASSSRDRGYEQYF. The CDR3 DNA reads TGTGCCAGCAGCTCCCGGGACAGGGGCTACGAGCAGTACTTC.

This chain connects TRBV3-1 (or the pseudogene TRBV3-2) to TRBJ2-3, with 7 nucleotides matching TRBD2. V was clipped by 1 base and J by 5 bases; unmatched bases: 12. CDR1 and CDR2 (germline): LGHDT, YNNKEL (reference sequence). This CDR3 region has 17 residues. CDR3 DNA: TGTGCCAGCAGCCAAGGCTCGTGGCGGGGGTCGAGAGATACGCAGTATTTT. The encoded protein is CASSQGSWRGSRDTQYF.

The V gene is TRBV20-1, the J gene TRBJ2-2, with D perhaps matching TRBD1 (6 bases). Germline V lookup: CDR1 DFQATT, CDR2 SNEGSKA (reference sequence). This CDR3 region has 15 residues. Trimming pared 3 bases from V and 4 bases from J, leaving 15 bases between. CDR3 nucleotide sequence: TGCAGTGCTAGTAGGGGGACACCATCCACCGGGGAGCTGTTTTTT. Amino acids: CSASRGTPSTGELFF.

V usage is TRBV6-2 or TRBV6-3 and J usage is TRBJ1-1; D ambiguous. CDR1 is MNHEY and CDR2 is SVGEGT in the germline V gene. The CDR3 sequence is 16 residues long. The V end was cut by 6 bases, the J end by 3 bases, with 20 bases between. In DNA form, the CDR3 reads TGTGCCAGCAGCCATCCAACCACCGCCGAGGACACTGAAGCTTTCTTT. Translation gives CASSHPTTAEDTEAFF.

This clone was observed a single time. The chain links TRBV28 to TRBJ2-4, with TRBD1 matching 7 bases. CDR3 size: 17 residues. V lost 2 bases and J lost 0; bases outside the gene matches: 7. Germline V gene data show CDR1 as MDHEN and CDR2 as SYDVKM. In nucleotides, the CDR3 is TGTGCCAGCAGTTTACCGACAACAGGGGTAGCCAAAAACATTCAGTACTTC. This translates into CASSLPTTGVAKNIQYF.

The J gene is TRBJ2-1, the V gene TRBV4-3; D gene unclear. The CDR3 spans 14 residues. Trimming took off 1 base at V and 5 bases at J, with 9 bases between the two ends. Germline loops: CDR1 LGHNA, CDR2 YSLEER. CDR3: CASSQVFADNEQFF. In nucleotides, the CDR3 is TGCGCCAGCAGCCAAGTATTCGCGGACAATGAGCAGTTCTTC.

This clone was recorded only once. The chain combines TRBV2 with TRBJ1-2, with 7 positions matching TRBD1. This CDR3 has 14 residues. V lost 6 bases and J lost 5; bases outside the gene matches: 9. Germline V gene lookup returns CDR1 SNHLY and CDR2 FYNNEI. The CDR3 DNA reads TGTGCCAGCAGGGACGAGGGCAGGGGGTATGGCTACACCTTC. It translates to CASRDEGRGYGYTF.

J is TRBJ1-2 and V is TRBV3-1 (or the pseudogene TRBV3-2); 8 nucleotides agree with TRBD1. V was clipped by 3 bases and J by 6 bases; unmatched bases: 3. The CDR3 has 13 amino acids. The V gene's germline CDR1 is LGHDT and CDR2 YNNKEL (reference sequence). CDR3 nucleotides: TGTGCCAGCAGCCAGACAGGGGAGGATGGCTACACCTTC. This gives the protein CASSQTGEDGYTF.

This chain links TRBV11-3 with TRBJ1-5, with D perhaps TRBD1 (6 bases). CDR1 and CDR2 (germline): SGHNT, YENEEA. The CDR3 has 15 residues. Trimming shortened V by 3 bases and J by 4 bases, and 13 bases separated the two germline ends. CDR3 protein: CASSFSGVRNQPQHF. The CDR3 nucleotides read TGTGCCAGCAGCTTCTCAGGGGTGAGAAATCAGCCCCAGCATTTT.

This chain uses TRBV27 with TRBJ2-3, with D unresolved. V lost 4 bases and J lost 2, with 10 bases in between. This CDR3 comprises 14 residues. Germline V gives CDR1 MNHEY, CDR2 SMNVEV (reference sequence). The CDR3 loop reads CASSSTYDTDTQYF. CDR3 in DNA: TGTGCCAGCAGTTCGACTTACGACACAGATACGCAGTATTTT.

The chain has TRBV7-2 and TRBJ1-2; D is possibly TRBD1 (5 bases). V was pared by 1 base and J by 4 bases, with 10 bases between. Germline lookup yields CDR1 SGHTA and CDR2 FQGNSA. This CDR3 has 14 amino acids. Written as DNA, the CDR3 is TGTGCCAGCAGCTTAGAGGGGTGGGGCTATGGCTACACCTTC. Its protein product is CASSLEGWGYGYTF.

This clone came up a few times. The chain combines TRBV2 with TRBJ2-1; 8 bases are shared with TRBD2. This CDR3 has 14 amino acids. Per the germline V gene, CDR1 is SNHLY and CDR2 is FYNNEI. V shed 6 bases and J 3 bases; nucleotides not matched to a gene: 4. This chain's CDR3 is CASSGGAGYNEQFF. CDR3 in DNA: TGTGCCAGCAGCGGGGGGGCGGGCTACAATGAGCAGTTCTTC.

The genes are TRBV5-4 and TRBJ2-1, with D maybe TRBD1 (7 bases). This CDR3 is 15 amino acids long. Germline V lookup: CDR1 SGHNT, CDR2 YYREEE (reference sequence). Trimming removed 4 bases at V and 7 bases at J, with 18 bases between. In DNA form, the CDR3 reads TGTGCCAGCAGCCGGGGGTCAGGGGGTCGGAATGAGCAGTTCTTC. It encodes CASSRGSGGRNEQFF.

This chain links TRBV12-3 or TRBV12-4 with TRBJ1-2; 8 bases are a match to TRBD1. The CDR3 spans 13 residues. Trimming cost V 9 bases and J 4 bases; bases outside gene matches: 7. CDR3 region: CASSWTGRYGYTF. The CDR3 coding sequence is TGTGCCAGTTCATGGACAGGGCGCTATGGCTACACCTTC.

The CDR3 DNA sequence: TGTGCCAGCCTCAAAACAGGGCAGGCCACAGATACGCAGTATTTT. Translated, it gives CASLKTGQATDTQYF. V gene TRBV6-5 combines with J gene TRBJ2-3, with D maybe TRBD1 (6 bases). Germline assignment: CDR1 MNHEY and CDR2 SVGAGI. V dropped 8 bases and J dropped 2 bases, with 17 bases sitting between them. This CDR3 region has 15 residues.

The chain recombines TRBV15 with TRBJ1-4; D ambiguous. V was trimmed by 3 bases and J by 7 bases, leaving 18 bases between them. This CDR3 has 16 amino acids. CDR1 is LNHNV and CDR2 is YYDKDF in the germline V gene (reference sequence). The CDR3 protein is CATSRGFGASTEKLFF. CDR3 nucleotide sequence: TGTGCCACCAGCAGGGGGTTCGGAGCTAGCACTGAAAAACTGTTTTTT.

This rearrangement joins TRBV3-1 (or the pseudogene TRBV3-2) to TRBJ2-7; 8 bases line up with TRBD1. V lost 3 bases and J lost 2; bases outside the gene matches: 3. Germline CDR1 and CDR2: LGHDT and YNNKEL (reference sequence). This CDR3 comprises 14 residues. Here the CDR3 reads CASSHGQGTYEQYF. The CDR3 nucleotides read TGTGCCAGCAGCCACGGACAGGGTACCTACGAGCAGTACTTC.

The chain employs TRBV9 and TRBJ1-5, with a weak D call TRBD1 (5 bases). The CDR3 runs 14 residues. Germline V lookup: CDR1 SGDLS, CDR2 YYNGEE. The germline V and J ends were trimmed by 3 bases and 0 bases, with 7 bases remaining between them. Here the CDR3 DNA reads TGTGCCAGCAGCGGGGACCCTAGCAATCAGCCCCAGCATTTT. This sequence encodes CASSGDPSNQPQHF.

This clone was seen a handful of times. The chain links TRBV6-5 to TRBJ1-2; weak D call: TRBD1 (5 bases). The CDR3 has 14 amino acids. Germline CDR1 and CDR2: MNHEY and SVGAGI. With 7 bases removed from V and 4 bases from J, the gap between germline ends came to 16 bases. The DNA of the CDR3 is TGTGCCAGCAAACCCGGGACTCTAGGCTATGGCTACACCTTC. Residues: CASKPGTLGYGYTF.

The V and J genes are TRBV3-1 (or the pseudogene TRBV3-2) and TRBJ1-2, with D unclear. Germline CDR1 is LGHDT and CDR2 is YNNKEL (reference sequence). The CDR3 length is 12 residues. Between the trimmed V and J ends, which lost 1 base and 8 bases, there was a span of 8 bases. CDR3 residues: CASSQGSGGYTF. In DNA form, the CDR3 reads TGTGCCAGCAGCCAAGGAAGTGGAGGCTACACCTTC.

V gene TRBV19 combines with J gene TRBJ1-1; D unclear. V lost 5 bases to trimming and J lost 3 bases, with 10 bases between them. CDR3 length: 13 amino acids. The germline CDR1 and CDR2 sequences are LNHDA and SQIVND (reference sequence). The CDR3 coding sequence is TGTGCCAGTAGTTTCGGGTTGGACACTGAAGCTTTCTTT. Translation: CASSFGLDTEAFF.

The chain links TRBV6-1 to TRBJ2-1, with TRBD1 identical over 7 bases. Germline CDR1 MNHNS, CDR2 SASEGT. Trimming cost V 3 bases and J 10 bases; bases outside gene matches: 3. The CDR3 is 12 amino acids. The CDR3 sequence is CASSDRDREQFF. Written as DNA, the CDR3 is TGTGCCAGCAGTGACCGGGACAGAGAGCAGTTCTTC.

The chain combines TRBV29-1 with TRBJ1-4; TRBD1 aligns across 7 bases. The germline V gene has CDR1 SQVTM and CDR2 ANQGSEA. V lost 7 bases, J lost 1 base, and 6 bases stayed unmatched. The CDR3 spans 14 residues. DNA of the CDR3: TGCAGCGGAGGAAACAGGGGAACTAATGAAAAACTGTTTTTT. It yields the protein CSGGNRGTNEKLFF. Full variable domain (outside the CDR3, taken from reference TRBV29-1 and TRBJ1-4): SAVISQKPSRDICQRGTSLTIQCQVDSQVTMMFWYRQQPGQSLTLIATANQGSEATYESGFVIDKFPISRPNLTFSTLTVSNMSPEDSSIYLCSGGNRGTNEKLFFGSGTQLSVL.